This T cell receptor beta chain was recovered during a study of blood T cell repertoires in COVID-19. Clones were read by immunoSEQ multiplex PCR, and TCRdb kept only the in-frame ones, dropping some. Among over 150,000 clones listed, about four fifths were seen once. What was sequenced was peripheral blood. The receptor was derived from a man between 70 and 80 years old with active or convalescent COVID-19.

CDR3 DNA sequence: TGCGCCAGCAGCCAAGATAGGAGTTCACCCTTCGGGGAGCTGTTTTTT. Its translation: CASSQDRSSPFGELFF. V is TRBV4-1 and J is TRBJ2-2; D not certain. The CDR3 sequence is 16 residues long. Germline V gene sequence: CDR1 MGHRA, CDR2 YSYEKL. The germline V and J ends were trimmed by 0 bases and 7 bases, with 15 bases remaining between them.